These 20 T cell receptor beta chains share one sample of origin, sequenced in a study of radiotherapy plus CTLA-4 blockade in lung cancer. Sequencing used immunoSEQ multiplex PCR; TCRdb keeps in-frame clones, though not all of them. The table shows tens of thousands of clones, with 77% occurring only once. The specimen comprised peripheral blood, sampled from a patient treated with radiotherapy plus ipilimumab. All receptors come from a human donor with non-small cell lung cancer who had a partial response to radiotherapy plus ipilimumab.

V is TRBV19 and J is TRBJ2-3, with unresolved D. There are 11 residues in the CDR3. Trimming left V 3 bases short and J 5 bases short, with 3 bases between. In germline, CDR1 is LNHDA, CDR2 SQIVND (reference sequence). The CDR3 spells CASSMRDTQYF. CDR3 bases: TGTGCCAGTAGTATGAGAGATACGCAGTATTTT.

This rearrangement joins TRBV7-9 to TRBJ1-1, with D possibly TRBD1 on 6 matching bases. The CDR3 spans 15 residues. Germline V gene lookup returns CDR1 SEHNR and CDR2 FQNEAQ (reference sequence). The ends were cut back, 5 bases at V and 1 base at J, with 14 bases in the middle. The CDR3 loop is CASSARTATNTEAFF. The DNA of the CDR3 is TGTGCCAGCAGCGCCCGGACAGCCACGAACACTGAAGCTTTCTTT.

This clone has a handful of counts. The chain couples TRBV27 to TRBJ1-2; possible D gene TRBD1, 5 bases. V was pared by 6 bases and J by 2 bases, with 10 bases between. CDR1 is MNHEY and CDR2 is SMNVEV in the germline V gene (reference sequence). The CDR3 sequence is 13 residues long. The CDR3 bases are TGTGCCAGCAGGTTCCAGGGAAACTATGGCTACACCTTC. Amino acid sequence: CASRFQGNYGYTF.

This chain joins TRBV20-1 and TRBJ2-7, with a weak D call TRBD1 (5 bases). Germline V gene lookup returns CDR1 DFQATT and CDR2 SNEGSKA (reference sequence). The ends were cut back, 6 bases at V and 6 bases at J, with 12 bases in the middle. This CDR3 spans 11 amino acids. This CDR3 is CSASQGLEQYF. CDR3 sequence (DNA): TGCAGTGCGTCTCAGGGTCTCGAGCAGTACTTC.

The chain carries TRBV7-6 and TRBJ2-6, with D maybe TRBD1 (6 bases). Germline assignment: CDR1 SGHVS and CDR2 FNYEAQ. CDR3 size: 16 residues. Trimming removed 4 bases at V and 0 bases at J, with 10 bases between. The CDR3 here is CASSSRGGSGANVLTF. In DNA form, the CDR3 reads TGTGCCAGCAGCTCCAGAGGGGGCTCTGGGGCCAACGTCCTGACTTTC.

The gene calls are TRBV9 and TRBJ1-2; D is unresolved. The CDR3 loop spans 14 amino acids. Germline V gene sequence: CDR1 SGDLS, CDR2 YYNGEE. The germline V and J ends were trimmed by 0 bases and 6 bases, with 12 bases remaining between them. This chain's CDR3 is CASSVGLGLDGYTF. As DNA, the CDR3 is TGTGCCAGCAGCGTAGGACTTGGGTTGGATGGCTACACCTTC.

The V and J genes are TRBV6-5 and TRBJ1-1, with 10 bases lining up with TRBD1. CDR1 and CDR2 from the germline V gene are MNHEY and SVGAGI. Trimming at V came to 6 bases and at J to 11 bases, leaving 15 bases not matched to a gene. This CDR3 contains 15 residues. CDR3 bases: TGTGCCAGCAGGGGGGTAGGGACAGGGGATTTGTCGGCTTTCTTT. Its protein product is CASRGVGTGDLSAFF.

This clone was observed once. The chain's CDR3 is CASSPPGGGYEKLFF. The CDR3 bases are TGTGCCAGCAGTCCTCCCGGGGGAGGCTATGAAAAACTGTTTTTT. The genes are TRBV28 and TRBJ1-4; perhaps TRBD1 as D (5 bases). CDR1 is MDHEN, CDR2 SYDVKM, per germline. This CDR3 region has 15 residues. V lost 5 bases, J lost 6 bases, and 16 bases lay in between.

The chain employs TRBV6-5 and TRBJ1-4; D is unclear. CDR3 length: 13 residues. The ends were cut back, 0 bases at V and 8 bases at J, with 7 bases in the middle. Per the germline V gene, CDR1 is MNHEY and CDR2 is SVGAGI. The CDR3 loop reads CASSYSRGEKLFF. The CDR3 nucleotides read TGTGCCAGCAGTTACTCGAGAGGGGAAAAACTGTTTTTT.

This chain links TRBV29-1 with TRBJ1-4; no reliable D call. V was pared by 5 bases and J by 7 bases, with 14 bases between. CDR1 is SQVTM and CDR2 is ANQGSEA in the germline V gene. This CDR3 spans 13 amino acids. This CDR3 is CSVRQEPAEKLFF. CDR3 sequence (DNA): TGCAGCGTTCGGCAGGAACCCGCTGAAAAACTGTTTTTT. Filled out from reference TRBV29-1 and TRBJ1-4, the complete variable domain reads SAVISQKPSRDICQRGTSLTIQCQVDSQVTMMFWYRQQPGQSLTLIATANQGSEATYESGFVIDKFPISRPNLTFSTLTVSNMSPEDSSIYLCSVRQEPAEKLFFGSGTQLSVL.

This chain joins TRBV6-1 and TRBJ2-3, with 9 bases fitting TRBD2. The CDR3 totals 16 residues. Germline CDR1 reads MNHNS; CDR2 reads SASEGT. J was trimmed by 6 bases and V by 2 bases; bases with no gene match: 9. CDR3 bases: TGTGCCAGCAGTGAATCGGGGACTAGCAGGACGGATACGCAGTATTTT. Encoded protein: CASSESGTSRTDTQYF.

This sequence joins TRBV9 and TRBJ1-1, with D unclear. There are 16 residues in the CDR3. Germline assignment: CDR1 SGDLS and CDR2 YYNGEE. The V gene lost 4 bases and the J gene lost 6 bases, with 22 bases spanning the gap. The DNA for the CDR3 is TGTGCCAGCAGCCCTCGAGGGCGAGGCGGTAATGCTGAAGCTTTCTTT. Amino acids: CASSPRGRGGNAEAFF.

A few counts support this clone. The chain employs TRBV28 and TRBJ1-6; TRBD1 agrees at 8 bases. The V gene end was trimmed by 1 base and the J gene end by 7 bases; junction bases not matched to a gene: 6. Germline V CDR1 and CDR2: MDHEN, SYDVKM. The CDR3 is made up of 16 amino acids. The CDR3 reads CASSLSRQGLNSPLHF. The DNA for the CDR3 is TGTGCCAGCAGTTTATCTAGACAGGGGCTAAATTCACCCCTCCACTTT.

V usage is TRBV6-5 and J usage is TRBJ1-2; no firm D call. There are 14 residues in the CDR3. Trimming cost V 0 bases and J 4 bases, with 9 bases left between them. Germline CDR1 MNHEY, CDR2 SVGAGI. CDR3 residues: CASSYSQSGYGYTF. The CDR3, as DNA: TGTGCCAGCAGTTACTCCCAGTCAGGCTATGGCTACACCTTC.

The rearrangement links TRBV6-1 to TRBJ1-2; D is unresolved. CDR1 and CDR2 from the germline V gene are MNHNS and SASEGT. The CDR3 totals 15 residues. V was pared by 1 base and J by 4 bases, with 13 bases between. CDR3: CASSEGPISGYGYTF. The CDR3 nucleotides are TGTGCCAGCAGTGAAGGTCCTATAAGTGGCTATGGCTACACCTTC.

The chain combines TRBV4-1 with TRBJ1-2, with D possibly being TRBD1 (6 bases). The CDR3 spans 16 residues. With 8 bases removed from V and 4 bases from J, the gap between germline ends came to 23 bases. Looked up from germline, CDR1 is MGHRA and CDR2 is YSYEKL. CDR3 loop: CASSQGWGETFYGYTF. CDR3 coding DNA: TGCGCCAGCTCCCAGGGGTGGGGAGAGACTTTCTATGGCTACACCTTC.

The V and J genes are TRBV19 and TRBJ2-5; TRBD1 aligns across 7 bases. This CDR3 is built from 15 residues. J gave up 5 bases and V 1 base, and 7 bases lay outside the gene matches. In germline, CDR1 is LNHDA, CDR2 SQIVND (reference sequence). This CDR3 is CASSIGSTGRETQYF. CDR3 DNA: TGTGCCAGTAGTATAGGGTCGACAGGGCGGGAGACCCAGTACTTC.

The chain's CDR3 is CPGGGSYEQYF. Here the CDR3 DNA reads TGCCCCGGGGGGGGCTCCTACGAGCAGTACTTC. The genes are TRBV5-1 and TRBJ2-7; TRBD2 matches 8 bases. CDR1 and CDR2 (germline): SGHRS, YFSETQ. The CDR3 length is 11 residues.

The DNA of the CDR3 is TGCGCCAGCAGCTTGGACGCTCTGGCAAACTATGGCTACACCTTC. It yields the protein CASSLDALANYGYTF. The gene calls are TRBV5-1 and TRBJ1-2; D remains unclear. CDR1 is SGHRS, CDR2 YFSETQ, per germline. V was shortened by 0 bases and J by 2 bases, with 11 bases between the two germline ends. The CDR3 extends over 15 amino acids.

The chain recombines TRBV5-1 with TRBJ1-1, with D possibly matching TRBD1 (6 bases). This CDR3 is 14 amino acids long. CDR1 is SGHRS, CDR2 YFSETQ, per germline. V lost 5 bases and J 8 bases, leaving 19 bases between the germline ends. The CDR3 reads CASRDPGGAEEAFF. CDR3 bases: TGCGCCAGCAGGGACCCGGGGGGGGCTGAGGAAGCTTTCTTT.